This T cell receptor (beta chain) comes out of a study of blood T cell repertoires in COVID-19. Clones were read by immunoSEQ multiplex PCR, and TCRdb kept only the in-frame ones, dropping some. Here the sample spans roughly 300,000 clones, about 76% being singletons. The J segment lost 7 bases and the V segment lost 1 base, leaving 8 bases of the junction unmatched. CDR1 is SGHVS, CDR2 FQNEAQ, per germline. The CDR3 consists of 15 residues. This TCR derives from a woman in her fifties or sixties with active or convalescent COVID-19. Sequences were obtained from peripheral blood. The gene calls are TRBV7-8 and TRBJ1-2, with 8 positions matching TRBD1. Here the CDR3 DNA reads TGTGCCAGCAGCTTAGATCGGACAGGGATAAGTGGCTACACCTTC. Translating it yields CASSLDRTGISGYTF.